This T cell receptor beta chain was sequenced in a study of cytomegalovirus exposure and HLA in healthy donors. 13 Jbeta primers and 60 Vbeta primers were used for the PCR. Only in-frame clones appear in the TCRdb table, and some are missing; sequencing was by immunoSEQ multiplex PCR. The sample holds 120,000 to 150,000 clones; about 80% are singletons and the top ten take around 5%. Germline V gene sequence: CDR1 SGHTS, CDR2 YDEGEE. The CDR3 is 17 amino acids. The junction had 10 bases not matched to a gene; V was cut back by 3 bases and J by 2 bases. The sample taken for sequencing was PBMCs. The chain recombines TRBV5-8 with TRBJ2-4; the match to TRBD1 covers 8 bases. The receptor was isolated from a male donor in good health and CMV-seronegative. The CDR3 coding sequence is TGTGCCAGCAGCTCCTGGACAGGGCGGCGGACCAAAAACATTCAGTACTTC. Protein: CASSSWTGRRTKNIQYF.